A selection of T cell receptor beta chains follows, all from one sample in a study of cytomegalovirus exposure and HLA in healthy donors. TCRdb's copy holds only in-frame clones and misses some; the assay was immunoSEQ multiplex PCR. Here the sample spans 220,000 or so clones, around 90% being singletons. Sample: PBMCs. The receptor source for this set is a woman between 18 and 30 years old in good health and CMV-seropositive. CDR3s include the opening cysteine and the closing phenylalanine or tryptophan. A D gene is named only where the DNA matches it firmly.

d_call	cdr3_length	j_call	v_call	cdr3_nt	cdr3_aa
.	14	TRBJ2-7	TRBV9	TGTGCCAGCAGCGTGTGGGGTGGAGGTTACGAGCAGTACTTC	CASSVWGGGYEQYF
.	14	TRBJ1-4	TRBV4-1	TGCGCCAGCAGCCAGTTCGTTCCTAATGAAAAACTGTTTTTT	CASSQFVPNEKLFF
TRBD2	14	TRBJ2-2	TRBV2	TGTGCCAGCAGACTAGCGGGAGAATTCGGGGAGCTGTTTTTT	CASRLAGEFGELFF
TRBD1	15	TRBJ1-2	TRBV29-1	TGCAGCGTTAATGGGGGACAGGGGCAAAACTATGGCTACACCTTC	CSVNGGQGQNYGYTF
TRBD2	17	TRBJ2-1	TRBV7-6	TGTGCCATTTCCCAGAAGAGGGGGGCGGGAGGGAACAATGAGCAGTTCTTC	CAISQKRGAGGNNEQFF
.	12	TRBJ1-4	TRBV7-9	TGTGCCAGCAGCCGATCCGGGGAAAAACTGTTTTTT	CASSRSGEKLFF
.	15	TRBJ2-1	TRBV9	TGTGCCAGCAGTGCCTCGGGCCGGGGAGACAATGAGCAGTTCTTC	CASSASGRGDNEQFF
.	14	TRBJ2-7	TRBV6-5	TGTGCCAGCAGTTATAAAGGGGAGGTAAACGAGCAGTACTTC	CASSYKGEVNEQYF
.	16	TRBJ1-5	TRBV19	TGTGCCACCCAAGATTTACCGGGACTAGGGGCACAGCCCCAGCATTTT	CATQDLPGLGAQPQHF
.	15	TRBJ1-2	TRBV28	TGTGCCAGCAGTGTCCGGGATCCAGTAAACTATGGCTACACCTTC	CASSVRDPVNYGYTF
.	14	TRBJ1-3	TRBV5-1	TGCGCCAGCAGCACGGAGGTCTCTGGAAACACCATATATTTT	CASSTEVSGNTIYF
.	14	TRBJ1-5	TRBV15	TGTGCCACCAGCAGAGATGCAGGCAATCAGCCCCAGCATTTT	CATSRDAGNQPQHF